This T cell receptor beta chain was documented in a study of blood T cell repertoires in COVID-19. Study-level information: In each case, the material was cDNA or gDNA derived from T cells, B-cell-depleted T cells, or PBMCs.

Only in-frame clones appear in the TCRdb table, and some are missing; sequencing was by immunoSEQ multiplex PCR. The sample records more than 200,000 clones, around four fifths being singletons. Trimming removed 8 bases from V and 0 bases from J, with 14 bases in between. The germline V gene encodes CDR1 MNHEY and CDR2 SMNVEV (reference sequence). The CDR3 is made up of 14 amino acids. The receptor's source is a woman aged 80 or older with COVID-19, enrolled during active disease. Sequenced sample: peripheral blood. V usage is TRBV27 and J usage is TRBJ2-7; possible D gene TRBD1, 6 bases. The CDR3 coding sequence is TGTGCCAGCCGGGTGGGCAGGGGCTCCTACGAGCAGTACTTC. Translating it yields CASRVGRGSYEQYF.